These T cell receptor beta chains were read from a single sample in a study of T cells expressing NK-cell markers. With the 5' RACE reads reprocessed, TCRdb shows one record per CDR3 protein and no DNA. The sample holds 150,000 or so distinct CDR3 sequences. Input material: blood T cells: a sorted CD56 or NKG2C T cell subset, CD4+ or CD8+ T cells, or bulk PBMC T cells (not recorded which). The receptors were sampled from a woman aged 45-60 years in good health. Both conserved end residues are part of each CDR3. Each record gives: CDR3 length, V gene, J gene, CDR3 protein.

cdr3_length: 18
v_call: TRBV29-1
j_call: TRBJ2-3
cdr3_aa: CSVESLVFAGPSTDTQYF

cdr3_length: 13
v_call: TRBV7-9
j_call: TRBJ1-1
cdr3_aa: CASNSDRNTEAFF

cdr3_length: 18
v_call: TRBV4-1
j_call: TRBJ2-6
cdr3_aa: CASSQRPPTDSGANVLTF

cdr3_length: 15
v_call: TRBV12-3/TRBV12-4
j_call: TRBJ2-2
cdr3_aa: CASSTGQRNTGELFF

cdr3_length: 12
v_call: TRBV15
j_call: TRBJ2-5
cdr3_aa: CATSRDQAVPNF

cdr3_length: 15
v_call: TRBV7-8
j_call: TRBJ1-4
cdr3_aa: CASSLRFQGGEKLFF

cdr3_length: 12
v_call: TRBV20-1
j_call: TRBJ2-1
cdr3_aa: CSARERGTGPFF

cdr3_length: 14
v_call: TRBV27
j_call: TRBJ2-7
cdr3_aa: CASSPLPQGTEQYF

cdr3_length: 16
v_call: TRBV24-1
j_call: TRBJ2-2
cdr3_aa: CATSDLETGLTGELFF

cdr3_length: 13
v_call: TRBV5-1
j_call: TRBJ2-5
cdr3_aa: CASSLSGGETQYF

cdr3_length: 14
v_call: TRBV27
j_call: TRBJ1-5
cdr3_aa: CASSSPGGLLQLHF

cdr3_length: 17
v_call: TRBV3-1
j_call: TRBJ1-1
cdr3_aa: CASSQEGTGPKNTEAFF

cdr3_length: 16
v_call: TRBV7-3
j_call: TRBJ2-2
cdr3_aa: CASSPLVAGESGELFF

cdr3_length: 14
v_call: TRBV7-2
j_call: TRBJ2-3
cdr3_aa: CASSRQTPQDTQYF

cdr3_length: 15
v_call: TRBV10-3
j_call: TRBJ2-1
cdr3_aa: CATGASRFSGDEQFF

cdr3_length: 16
v_call: TRBV7-9
j_call: TRBJ2-1
cdr3_aa: CASSSGGFWSDNEQFF

cdr3_length: 15
v_call: TRBV7-9
j_call: TRBJ2-1
cdr3_aa: CASSLGTTLYNEQFF

cdr3_length: 16
v_call: TRBV19
j_call: TRBJ2-1
cdr3_aa: CASSMSAGRGYNEQFF

cdr3_length: 16
v_call: TRBV2
j_call: TRBJ2-2
cdr3_aa: CASSPRGSGNTGELFF

cdr3_length: 15
v_call: TRBV25-1
j_call: TRBJ1-6
cdr3_aa: CASSERGPHNSPLHF

cdr3_length: 14
v_call: TRBV15
j_call: TRBJ1-4
cdr3_aa: CATSRDGLNEKLFF

cdr3_length: 19
v_call: TRBV29-1
j_call: TRBJ2-1
cdr3_aa: CSVVIGLAGVPHLYNEQFF

cdr3_length: 15
v_call: TRBV5-1
j_call: TRBJ2-1
cdr3_aa: CASSLGREAYNEQFF

cdr3_length: 15
v_call: TRBV7-9
j_call: TRBJ2-3
cdr3_aa: CASSPEQTNTDTQYF

cdr3_length: 14
v_call: TRBV7-9
j_call: TRBJ1-1
cdr3_aa: CASSSVQGYTEAFF

cdr3_length: 13
v_call: TRBV29-1
j_call: TRBJ2-7
cdr3_aa: CSVEDGAGYEQYF

cdr3_length: 14
v_call: TRBV14
j_call: TRBJ2-3
cdr3_aa: CASRAPRSTDTQYF

cdr3_length: 15
v_call: TRBV4-1
j_call: TRBJ2-1
cdr3_aa: CASSQGQHDGNEQFF

cdr3_length: 14
v_call: TRBV15
j_call: TRBJ2-2
cdr3_aa: CATSSHRGPGELFF

cdr3_length: 15
v_call: TRBV19
j_call: TRBJ2-1
cdr3_aa: CASVITAGGYNEQFF

cdr3_length: 13
v_call: TRBV7-9
j_call: TRBJ2-3
cdr3_aa: CASSLLVPDTQYF

cdr3_length: 14
v_call: TRBV5-5
j_call: TRBJ1-3
cdr3_aa: CASSPGASGNTIYF

cdr3_length: 14
v_call: TRBV27
j_call: TRBJ1-2
cdr3_aa: CASTPLGGYYGYTF

cdr3_length: 15
v_call: TRBV4-1
j_call: TRBJ1-6
cdr3_aa: CASSQEGALNSPLHF

cdr3_length: 14
v_call: TRBV24-1
j_call: TRBJ2-4
cdr3_aa: CATRPPLAKNIQYF

cdr3_length: 13
v_call: TRBV7-8
j_call: TRBJ2-1
cdr3_aa: CASSFAVGFEQFF

cdr3_length: 13
v_call: TRBV27
j_call: TRBJ2-7
cdr3_aa: CASSPLRSYEQYF

cdr3_length: 18
v_call: TRBV15
j_call: TRBJ2-2
cdr3_aa: CATSRDYEGILNTGELFF

cdr3_length: 14
v_call: TRBV5-5
j_call: TRBJ1-1
cdr3_aa: CASSVGHLNTEAFF

cdr3_length: 16
v_call: TRBV11-2
j_call: TRBJ2-5
cdr3_aa: CASSLDPSGSLKTQYF

cdr3_length: 15
v_call: TRBV5-1
j_call: TRBJ2-1
cdr3_aa: CASSGWEGLWNEQFF

cdr3_length: 14
v_call: TRBV9
j_call: TRBJ2-7
cdr3_aa: CASSVAGLGYEQYF

cdr3_length: 13
v_call: TRBV20-1
j_call: TRBJ1-5
cdr3_aa: CSATQTGGEPQHF

cdr3_length: 17
v_call: TRBV10-3
j_call: TRBJ2-3
cdr3_aa: CAISESRRGTDTDTQYF

cdr3_length: 14
v_call: TRBV4-1
j_call: TRBJ1-1
cdr3_aa: CASSQEELNTEAFF

cdr3_length: 16
v_call: TRBV5-1
j_call: TRBJ1-1
cdr3_aa: CASSSTGVTMNTEAFF

cdr3_length: 16
v_call: TRBV7-9
j_call: TRBJ2-7
cdr3_aa: CASSGGEGLANYEQYF

cdr3_length: 13
v_call: TRBV10-3
j_call: TRBJ2-1
cdr3_aa: CAISDLAHNEQFF

cdr3_length: 13
v_call: TRBV29-1
j_call: TRBJ2-3
cdr3_aa: CSVGRDVADTQYF

cdr3_length: 15
v_call: TRBV2
j_call: TRBJ2-1
cdr3_aa: CASSEGGSPDNEQFF

cdr3_length: 17
v_call: TRBV20-1
j_call: TRBJ2-1
cdr3_aa: CSARDSRNPSSYNEQFF

cdr3_length: 12
v_call: TRBV7-9
j_call: TRBJ1-3
cdr3_aa: CASKQAGNTIYF

cdr3_length: 16
v_call: TRBV18
j_call: TRBJ2-3
cdr3_aa: CASSLETGGSTDTQYF